This TCR beta chain was observed in a study of cytomegalovirus exposure and HLA in healthy donors. About the research overall: Unique TCRs numbering around 85 million, obtained from HLA-typed donors, made up an early data release.

Primers: 60 Vbeta forward and 13 Jbeta reverse. Here immunoSEQ multiplex PCR was the method, and the copy in TCRdb shows in-frame clones only, minus some. The sample holds about 40,000 clones. Study-level results: Presence/absence comparisons presumed near-even sequencing depth among donors.

The donors (healthy individuals) were bone marrow donors. As for this clone: Its antigen is currently unknown.

The sequenced sample was PBMCs. The sequence was collected from a man aged 35 to 55 in good health and CMV-seropositive.

The CDR3 loop reads CASSLGLSSSYEQYF. CDR3 DNA: TGTGCCAGCAGCTTAGGTTTGAGTAGCTCCTACGAGCAGTACTTC. The V and J genes are TRBV7-2 and TRBJ2-5; D gene unclear. The J call may be mistaken, given a closer DNA end match to TRBJ2-7. The CDR3 length is 15 residues. Germline V gene lookup returns CDR1 SGHTA and CDR2 FQGNSA.